This TCR beta chain appears in the sequencing data of a study of cytomegalovirus exposure and HLA in healthy donors. Study overall: T cells numbering about 179 million yielded some 110 million unique TCR beta sequences in an earlier analysis.

Losses at the gene ends were 6 bases for V and 5 bases for J; bases not matched to a gene: 7. The CDR3 sequence is 14 residues long. The germline V gene has CDR1 MDHEN and CDR2 SYDVKM. The PCR employed 60 Vbeta primers together with 13 Jbeta primers. Produced via immunoSEQ multiplex PCR; TCRdb's table is partial and in-frame only. The data hold roughly 250,000 clones, with 84% observed a single time. The J gene is TRBJ1-2, the V gene TRBV28; 9 nucleotides line up with TRBD1. The clonotype comes from a woman aged 40 to 50 in good health and CMV-seropositive. Input material: PBMCs. In nucleotides, the CDR3 is TGTGCCAGCAGACCGGGACAGGGTTCTTATGGCTACACCTTC. Its protein is CASRPGQGSYGYTF.